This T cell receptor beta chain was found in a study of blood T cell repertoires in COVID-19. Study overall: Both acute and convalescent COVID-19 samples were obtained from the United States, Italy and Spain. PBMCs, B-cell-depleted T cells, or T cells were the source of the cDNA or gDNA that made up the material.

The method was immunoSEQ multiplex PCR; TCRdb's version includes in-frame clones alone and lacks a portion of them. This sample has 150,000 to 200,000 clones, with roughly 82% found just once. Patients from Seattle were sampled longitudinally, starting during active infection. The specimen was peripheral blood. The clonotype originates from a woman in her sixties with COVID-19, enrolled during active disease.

This chain's CDR3 is CASNSQGESYEQYF. The CDR3 nucleotides read TGTGCCAGCAACAGTCAGGGGGAATCCTACGAGCAGTACTTC. The V and J genes are TRBV2 and TRBJ2-7; 7 nucleotides agree with TRBD1. V dropped 7 bases and J dropped 1; count of bases not matched to a gene: 7. This CDR3 is built from 14 residues. Germline V lookup: CDR1 SNHLY, CDR2 FYNNEI.